The clone carrying this T cell receptor beta chain was found many times. Its antigen is unknown. The record originates from a study of T cells after yellow fever vaccination. About the study: Fractions of limited cellularity were prepared by means of SMART-Seq v4 Ultra Low Input.

Study results and caveats: The study re-detected most primary-vaccination clones after the booster (approximately 97% CD4, roughly 85% CD8).

The CDR3 totals 14 residues. V trimming: 5 bases; J trimming: 2 bases; junction bases outside the gene matches: 4. The V gene's germline CDR1 is SGHTA and CDR2 FQGTGA. The 5'RACE template-switching step produced TCR cDNA and added a universal primer site and UMIs. Each CDR3 protein is one row after TCRdb ran MiXCR on the 5' RACE reads. The sample comprises about 320,000 distinct CDR3 sequences, about 4.5% of which are singletons, and approximately 20% rests with the top ten. This TCR was recovered from a man between 18 and 29 years old who received the YFV17D yellow fever vaccine. Source: PBMCs, taken 15 days after the yellow fever booster vaccination. The chain uses TRBV7-3 and TRBJ2-3; 7 bases are shared with TRBD2. CDR3 residues: CASSPGTNTDTQYF. The CDR3 DNA reads as TGTGCCAGCAGCCCCGGGACTAACACAGATACGCAGTATTTT.